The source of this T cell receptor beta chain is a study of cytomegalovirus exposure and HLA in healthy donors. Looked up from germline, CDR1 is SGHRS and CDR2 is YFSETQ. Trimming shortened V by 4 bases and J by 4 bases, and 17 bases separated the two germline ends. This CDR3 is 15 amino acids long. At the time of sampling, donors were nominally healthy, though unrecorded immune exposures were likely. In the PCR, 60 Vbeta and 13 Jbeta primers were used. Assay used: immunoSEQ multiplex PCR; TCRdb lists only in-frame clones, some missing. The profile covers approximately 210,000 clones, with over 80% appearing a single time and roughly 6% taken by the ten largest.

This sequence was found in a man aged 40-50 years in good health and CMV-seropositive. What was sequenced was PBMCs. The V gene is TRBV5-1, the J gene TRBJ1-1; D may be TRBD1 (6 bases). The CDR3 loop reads CASSPRNRDGTEAFF. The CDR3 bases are TGCGCCAGCAGCCCCAGGAACAGGGATGGCACTGAAGCTTTCTTT.